Shown below are 22 T cell receptor beta chains from a single sample sequenced in a study of PD-1 blockade in mismatch repair-deficient tumors. This table comes from immunoSEQ multiplex PCR, and its TCRdb copy is limited to in-frame clones, with some not included. The sample has some 100,000 clones; over 65% are singletons. The sequences come from peripheral blood, collected 30 to 36 weeks after starting pembrolizumab. Every receptor here comes from an adult with mismatch repair-deficient cancer.

The genes are TRBV11-2 and TRBJ1-1; D is unresolved. The V gene lost 2 bases and the J gene lost 0 bases, with 10 bases spanning the gap. Germline loops: CDR1 SGHAT, CDR2 FQNNGV. This CDR3 is 15 amino acids long. CDR3 amino acids: CASSLQATMNTEAFF. DNA of the CDR3: TGTGCCAGCAGCTTACAAGCTACGATGAACACTGAAGCTTTCTTT.

In its sample, this clone was seen once. V usage is TRBV7-9 and J usage is TRBJ1-1; D perhaps matches TRBD1 (5 bases). This CDR3 is 13 amino acids long. Germline V gene data show CDR1 as SEHNR and CDR2 as FQNEAQ (reference sequence). Trimming pared 10 bases from V and 1 base from J, leaving 13 bases between. CDR3 sequence reads: CATRTGGNTEAFF. The CDR3, as DNA: TGTGCCACCAGAACGGGGGGGAACACTGAAGCTTTCTTT. The full variable domain, with the rest looked up from reference TRBV7-9 and TRBJ1-1, is DTGVSQNPRHKITKRGQNVTFRCDPISEHNRLYWYRQTLGQGPEFLTYFQNEAQLEKSRLLSDRFSAERPKGSFSTLEIQRTEQGDSAMYLCATRTGGNTEAFFGQGTRLTVV.

This clone showed up just a few times. The genes are TRBV18 and TRBJ1-5; D is uncertain. Trimming stripped 2 bases from V and 0 bases from J, with 5 bases between. Per germline, CDR1 KGHSH and CDR2 LQKENI. This CDR3 contains 14 residues. The CDR3 spells CASSPAASNQPQHF. In DNA form, the CDR3 reads TGTGCCAGCTCACCAGCAGCTAGCAATCAGCCCCAGCATTTT.

J is TRBJ2-4 and V is TRBV6-1; D is unclear. Trimming removed 0 bases from V and 9 bases from J, with 3 bases in between. Germline-derived CDR1 and CDR2 are MNHNS and SASEGT. The CDR3 spans 11 residues. CDR3 DNA: TGTGCCAGCAGTGAAGCTGTCATTCAGTACTTC. This translates into CASSEAVIQYF.

V usage is TRBV7-6 and J usage is TRBJ2-5; D unclear. The germline V gene has CDR1 SGHVS and CDR2 FNYEAQ. The CDR3 has 14 residues. Trimming stripped 1 base from V and 1 base from J, with 7 bases between. CDR3 DNA sequence: TGTGCCAGCAGCTTAGGGGGTTCCCAAGAGACCCAGTACTTC. As protein: CASSLGGSQETQYF.

This clone was detected only a few times. The rearrangement joins TRBV2 to TRBJ1-2; D remains ambiguous. This CDR3 is 12 amino acids long. Germline values: CDR1 SNHLY, CDR2 FYNNEI. V shed 3 bases and J shed 7 bases, with 9 bases lying between them. As DNA, the CDR3 is TGTGCCAGCAGTGAGGAAGGGTTTGGCTACACCTTC. Amino acid sequence: CASSEEGFGYTF.

The CDR3 sequence is CASGGRTSSYNEQFF. The CDR3 DNA is TGTGCTAGTGGCGGGAGGACAAGCTCCTACAATGAGCAGTTCTTC. V is TRBV12-5 and J is TRBJ2-1; 7 nucleotides match TRBD2. J lost 0 bases, V lost 6 bases, and 5 bases had no gene match. CDR3 length equals 15 residues. The germline CDR1 and CDR2 sequences are LGHNT and FRNRAP.

The V and J genes are TRBV6-1 and TRBJ2-1; D is perhaps TRBD2 (5 bases). The V gene's germline CDR1 is MNHNS and CDR2 SASEGT. The CDR3 spans 12 residues. V dropped 6 bases and J dropped 12 bases, with 15 bases sitting between them. CDR3 region: CASSPVRAGQFF. In DNA, the CDR3 is TGTGCCAGCAGCCCCGTGAGGGCGGGGCAGTTCTTC.

About this clone: This CDR3 is also generated by other DNA sequences in the sample. The chain recombines TRBV6-5 with TRBJ2-7; 8 nucleotides align to TRBD2. The CDR3 consists of 14 residues. CDR1 and CDR2 (germline): MNHEY, SVGAGI. After removal of 3 bases from V and 2 bases from J, the junction contained 3 bases not matched to a gene. The CDR3 loop reads CASSYSGTAYEQYF. Here the CDR3 DNA reads TGTGCCAGCAGTTATAGCGGGACCGCCTACGAGCAGTACTTC.

The chain has TRBV4-1 and TRBJ2-7; no clear D gene. The CDR3 contains 13 residues. V dropped 4 bases and J dropped 0 bases, with 7 bases sitting between them. Germline V gene sequence: CDR1 MGHRA, CDR2 YSYEKL. CDR3 amino acids: CASSPTTSYEQYF. CDR3 coding DNA: TGCGCCAGCAGCCCCACGACCTCCTACGAGCAGTACTTC.

The chain combines TRBV30 with TRBJ1-2; maybe TRBD1 (6 bases). Germline CDR1 is GTSNPN and CDR2 is SVGIG (reference sequence). V was trimmed by 0 bases and J by 1 base, leaving 9 bases between them. The CDR3 runs to 14 residues. The CDR3 region is CAWSVQGYNYGYTF. As DNA, the CDR3 is TGTGCCTGGAGTGTACAGGGTTATAACTATGGCTACACCTTC. Combining the CDR3 with reference TRBV30 and TRBJ1-2 gives the whole variable domain SQTIHQWPATLVQPVGSPLSLECTVEGTSNPNLYWYRQAAGRGLQLLFYSVGIGQISSEVPQNLSASRPQDRQFILSSKKLLLSDSGFYLCAWSVQGYNYGYTFGSGTRLTVV.

The chain employs TRBV18 and TRBJ2-6; D not resolved. CDR1 is KGHSH and CDR2 is LQKENI in the germline V gene. CDR3 size: 14 residues. V dropped 5 bases and J dropped 0 bases, with 5 bases sitting between them. CDR3 DNA: TGTGCCAGCTCATCCTTCTCTGGGGCCAACGTCCTGACTTTC. Protein product: CASSSFSGANVLTF.

The rearrangement links TRBV19 to TRBJ2-7; D unresolved. There are 16 residues in the CDR3. The germline V gene encodes CDR1 LNHDA and CDR2 SQIVND (reference sequence). V lost 3 bases and J 4 bases, leaving 19 bases between the germline ends. CDR3 residues: CASSMIPGGPKYEQYF. DNA for the CDR3: TGTGCCAGTAGTATGATCCCCGGTGGGCCAAAATACGAGCAGTACTTC.

This chain connects TRBV4-1 to TRBJ1-5; 9 nucleotides match TRBD1. The CDR3 length is 16 residues. Trimming removed 3 bases from V and 0 bases from J; junction bases left unmatched: 3. In germline, CDR1 is MGHRA, CDR2 YSYEKL. In DNA form, the CDR3 reads TGCGCCAGCAGCCAGGGGACAGGGTATAGCAATCAGCCCCAGCATTTT. Translated, it gives CASSQGTGYSNQPQHF.

The gene calls are TRBV14 and TRBJ2-3; D not resolved. Trimming removed 4 bases from V and 11 bases from J, with 13 bases in between. This CDR3 region has 12 residues. Germline-derived CDR1 and CDR2 are SGHDN and FVKESK. For the CDR3, the DNA is TGTGCCAGCAGCCCAGAGGCAGGCGTGCAGTATTTT. This encodes CASSPEAGVQYF. The variable domain in full, completed from reference TRBV14 and TRBJ2-3, reads EAGVTQFPSHSVIEKGQTVTLRCDPISGHDNLYWYRRVMGKEIKFLLHFVKESKQDESGMPNNRFLAERTGGTYSTLKVQPAELEDSGVYFCASSPEAGVQYFGPGTRLTVL.

The CDR3 here is CASTTGQGLRGETQYF. CDR3 DNA sequence: TGTGCCAGCACCACCGGACAGGGGCTAAGGGGAGAGACCCAGTACTTC. The V call is TRBV2, the J call TRBJ2-5; 9 positions agree with TRBD1. Trimming cost V 7 bases and J 4 bases; bases outside gene matches: 13. Germline V gene data show CDR1 as SNHLY and CDR2 as FYNNEI. This CDR3 contains 16 residues.

This chain joins TRBV10-3 and TRBJ2-7; D may correspond to TRBD1 or TRBD2 (5 bases each). Trimming took off 10 bases at V and 7 bases at J, with 17 bases between the two ends. Germline CDR1 reads ENHRY; CDR2 reads SYGVKD. This CDR3 spans 12 amino acids. The CDR3 here is CATGDEVEEQYF. The CDR3 DNA sequence: TGTGCCACCGGGGACGAGGTGGAAGAGCAGTACTTC.

V usage is TRBV7-8 and J usage is TRBJ2-1; no firm D call. The CDR3 length is 13 residues. The V gene lost 3 bases and the J gene lost 7 bases, with 10 bases spanning the gap. CDR1 and CDR2 (germline): SGHVS, FQNEAQ. The CDR3 protein is CASSFGSTNEQFF. The CDR3 region has the DNA TGTGCCAGCAGCTTTGGCAGTACTAATGAGCAGTTCTTC. The whole variable domain, filled in from reference TRBV7-8 and TRBJ2-1, reads GAGVSQSPRYKVAKRGQDVALRCDPISGHVSLFWYQQALGQGPEFLTYFQNEAQLDKSGLPSDRFFAERPEGSVSTLKIQRTQQEDSAVYLCASSFGSTNEQFFGPGTRLTVL.

The chain is built from TRBV5-1 and TRBJ2-7; D is ambiguous. This CDR3 is built from 14 residues. CDR1 and CDR2 from the germline V gene are SGHRS and YFSETQ. V was shortened by 5 bases and J by 3 bases, with 15 bases between the two germline ends. CDR3 protein: CASRQSFLDYEQYF. The DNA of the CDR3 is TGCGCCAGCAGACAGTCCTTTCTCGACTACGAGCAGTACTTC.

In its sample, this clone was seen once. The J gene is TRBJ1-1, the V gene TRBV19; D is possibly TRBD1 (6 bases). V was pared by 5 bases and J by 0 bases, with 19 bases between. The CDR3 has 17 residues. The germline CDR1 and CDR2 sequences are LNHDA and SQIVND (reference sequence). CDR3 sequence (DNA): TGTGCCAGTAGTTCCCATCGGGACAACGGATTGAACACTGAAGCTTTCTTT. Its translation is CASSSHRDNGLNTEAFF.

The CDR3 coding sequence is TGTGCCAGCAGCCAACGACAGGTTTCTGGAAACACCATATATTTT. It is translated as CASSQRQVSGNTIYF. V usage is TRBV6-5 and J usage is TRBJ1-3, with D perhaps TRBD1 (6 bases). Trimming pared 6 bases from V and 1 base from J, leaving 13 bases between. CDR1 and CDR2 (germline): MNHEY, SVGAGI. This CDR3 is 15 amino acids long.

This chain joins TRBV7-2 and TRBJ1-4; D is undetermined. Looked up from germline, CDR1 is SGHTA and CDR2 is FQGNSA. V was cut by 4 bases and J by 8 bases, with 11 bases left in between. The CDR3 runs 13 residues. The CDR3 reads CASSSYSSEKLFF. CDR3 nucleotide sequence: TGTGCCAGCAGCTCCTACAGCTCCGAAAAACTGTTTTTT.